This T cell receptor beta chain emerged from a study of PD-L1 blockade in urothelial cancer. The wider study: About nine tenths of the roughly 30 patients comprised males who had bladder-origin urothelial cancer.

Specified time point: peripheral blood 6 weeks after treatment start. Diagnoses among patients were locally advanced or metastatic urothelial carcinoma. Assay used: immunoSEQ multiplex PCR; TCRdb lists only in-frame clones, some missing. This table has roughly 28,000 clones, approximately 80% appearing once. Findings of the study overall: Patients who had durable benefit saw their tumor-associated blood clones expand more at 3 weeks.

About this clone: Its antigen is unidentified.

This CDR3 comprises 17 residues. V was pared by 0 bases and J by 4 bases, with 16 bases between. Germline V CDR1 and CDR2: MNHNS, SASEGT. The chain is built from TRBV6-1 and TRBJ2-1; TRBD1 might be the D (5 bases). The receptor was isolated from a man between 65 and 85 years old with urothelial cancer. This specimen consisted of PBMCs, obtained around atezolizumab (anti-PD-L1) treatment. CDR3 loop: CASSEAKPWGLYNEQFF. The CDR3 nucleotides read TGTGCCAGCAGTGAAGCTAAGCCCTGGGGCCTATACAATGAGCAGTTCTTC.